These 28 T cell receptor beta chains were all obtained from the same sample, sequenced in a study of T cells in Graves' hyperthyroidism and ophthalmopathy. Amplified TCR beta CDR3 regions came from RNA transcripts. TCR CDR3 underwent first-round RT-PCR with the HTBI primer set. From the multiplex PCR reads, TCRdb called clonotypes with MiXCR, one entry per CDR3 protein. The sample yields more than 550,000 distinct CDR3 sequences, approximately 15% seen once. Material: blood. Source of these receptors: a man aged 50 to 59 with Graves' hyperthyroidism.

The J gene is TRBJ1-1, the V gene TRBV3-1; D ambiguous. The V end was cut by 1 base, the J end by 2 bases, with 11 bases between. The CDR3 consists of 15 residues. Germline V CDR1 and CDR2: LGHDT, YNNKEL (reference sequence). The CDR3 DNA reads as TGTGCCAGCAGCCAAGGTAGCTTGTGTAACACTGAAGCTTTCTTT. It encodes CASSQGSLCNTEAFF.

At least ten counts were recorded for this clonotype. V and J are TRBV25-1 and TRBJ2-5; D perhaps matches TRBD1 (5 bases). The CDR3 sequence is 12 residues long. Looked up from germline, CDR1 is MGHDK and CDR2 is SYGVNS. V lost 3 bases, J lost 4 bases, and 6 bases lay in between. DNA of the CDR3: TGTGCCAGCAGTGATCAGGGAGAGACCCAGTACTTC. Protein: CASSDQGETQYF. The whole variable domain, filled in from reference TRBV25-1 and TRBJ2-5, reads EADIYQTPRYLVIGTGKKITLECSQTMGHDKMYWYQQDPGMELHLIHYSYGVNSTEKGDLSSESTVSRIRTEHFPLTLESARPSHTSQYLCASSDQGETQYFGPGTRLLVL.

This clonotype has a single count. At one of its ends the junction is not consistent with the germline gene, which may arise from a read error. This sequence joins TRBV2 and TRBJ1-1, with no clear D. Per the germline V gene, CDR1 is SNHLY and CDR2 is FYNNEI. This CDR3 region has 17 residues. In nucleotides, the CDR3 is TGCGCCGGCCGGCGCAGCCTGCCCATTAAACGGGGCACTGAAGCTTTCTTT. This codes for CAGRRSLPIKRGTEAFF.

Ten or more counts support this clonotype. The CDR3 loop reads CASGLPGNEQFF. CDR3 bases: TGTGCCTCGGGACTCCCGGGAAATGAGCAGTTCTTC. The rearrangement links TRBV10-3 to TRBJ2-1; TRBD2 might be the D (6 bases). Trimming pared 11 bases from V and 7 bases from J, leaving 15 bases between. The germline CDR1 and CDR2 sequences are ENHRY and SYGVKD. The CDR3 extends over 12 amino acids.

As concerns this clonotype: Possible read error: a much larger clone is one base away. This chain links TRBV27 with TRBJ1-2, with D perhaps TRBD1 (5 bases). Germline-derived CDR1 and CDR2 are MNHEY and SMNVEV (reference sequence). This CDR3 is built from 14 residues. The V end was cut by 5 bases, the J end by 8 bases, with 18 bases between. The CDR3 DNA sequence: TGTGCCAGCAGTGACTCGCCCCAGGGTGGGGGCTACACCTTC. This encodes CASSDSPQGGGYTF.

This clonotype occurred many times. The chain joins TRBV9 to TRBJ2-7; D is ambiguous. Germline values: CDR1 SGDLS, CDR2 YYNGEE. The CDR3 covers 13 residues. Trimming removed 4 bases from V and 6 bases from J, with 14 bases in between. The CDR3 DNA reads TGTGCCAGCAGCTCTGGAGAGTCGGGCGAGCAGTACTTC. It is translated as CASSSGESGEQYF.

There are many counts of this clonotype. The chain recombines TRBV30 with TRBJ1-1; the match to TRBD1 covers 8 bases. Germline V lookup: CDR1 GTSNPN, CDR2 SVGIG (reference sequence). V was clipped by 0 bases and J by 3 bases; unmatched bases: 9. The CDR3 has 16 residues. CDR3 in DNA: TGTGCCTGGAGTGTCGACAGGGGTCGGGGCGACACTGAAGCTTTCTTT. Its protein is CAWSVDRGRGDTEAFF.

This clonotype was recorded many times. The gene calls are TRBV24-1 and TRBJ1-5; D gene unclear. CDR1 is KGHDR and CDR2 is SFDVKD in the germline V gene. Trimming pared 5 bases from V and 3 bases from J, leaving 13 bases between. This CDR3 comprises 15 residues. In DNA form, the CDR3 reads TGTGCCACCAGTGCCTCGGGAGGGCCCAATCAGCCCCAGCATTTT. Translation gives CATSASGGPNQPQHF.

This clonotype turned up a few times. The V gene is TRBV7-8, the J gene TRBJ2-5; D is possibly TRBD1 (6 bases). This CDR3 is 15 amino acids long. Trimming cost V 4 bases and J 2 bases, with 14 bases left between them. Looked up from germline, CDR1 is SGHVS and CDR2 is FQNEAQ. CDR3 coding DNA: TGTGCCAGCAGCTCTTGGGACAAACGTCAAGAGACCCAGTACTTC. Amino acid sequence: CASSSWDKRQETQYF.

This clonotype showed up just a few times. The CDR3 DNA sequence: TGTGCCTGGAGAGACTCACGGGGTGAGCAGTTCTTC. It codes for CAWRDSRGEQFF. The chain carries TRBV30 and TRBJ2-1, with D tentatively TRBD2 (5 bases). CDR3 length: 12 residues. Germline CDR1 is GTSNPN and CDR2 is SVGIG (reference sequence). V gave up 3 bases and J gave up 9 bases, with 12 bases separating them.

In its sample, this clonotype was seen a few times. The J gene is TRBJ1-2, the V gene TRBV6-1, with D possibly being TRBD1 (6 bases). CDR1 and CDR2 from the germline V gene are MNHNS and SASEGT. V lost 4 bases, J lost 4 bases, and 13 bases lay in between. The CDR3 consists of 14 residues. The CDR3 DNA sequence: TGTGCCAGCAGTGCCCGACAGGAGTCCTATGGCTACACCTTC. Amino acid sequence: CASSARQESYGYTF.

In this sample, this clonotype turned up many times. The chain has TRBV12-3 or TRBV12-4 and TRBJ2-1; D uncertain. The CDR3 consists of 15 residues. V shed 3 bases and J shed 5 bases, with 14 bases lying between them. The CDR3 nucleotides are TGTGCCAGCAGTTTTGCCCTGCTTTATGACAATGAGCAGTTCTTC. Protein sequence: CASSFALLYDNEQFF.

This clonotype was found many times. The rearrangement uses TRBV7-2 and TRBJ2-1; tentative D call: TRBD2 (5 bases). Trimming pared 5 bases from V and 8 bases from J, leaving 10 bases between. There are 12 residues in the CDR3. Germline V CDR1 and CDR2: SGHTA, FQGNSA. Written as DNA, the CDR3 is TGTGCCAGCAGCGCGGACTTGCATGAGCAGTTCTTC. Protein: CASSADLHEQFF.

This clonotype was detected a few times. The CDR3 DNA reads TGTGCCTGGAGCCCCCGCGTACGAGCCTACAATGAGCAGTTCTTC. Translated, it gives CAWSPRVRAYNEQFF. V and J are TRBV30 and TRBJ2-1; no reliable D call. The CDR3 spans 15 residues. Deletions cut 3 bases from V and 2 bases from J, with 14 bases between. Germline CDR1 is GTSNPN and CDR2 is SVGIG (reference sequence).

This clonotype was seen many times. The V and J genes are TRBV27 and TRBJ1-1, with TRBD1 as a possible D gene (5 bases). Germline V lookup: CDR1 MNHEY, CDR2 SMNVEV (reference sequence). CDR3 length: 14 amino acids. The V end was cut by 5 bases, the J end by 3 bases, with 13 bases between. CDR3 DNA: TGTGCCAGCAGTCGACAGAGCTGGGACACTGAAGCTTTCTTT. It is translated as CASSRQSWDTEAFF.

The sample holds a few counts of this clonotype. V gene TRBV30 combines with J gene TRBJ2-1; 9 bases line up with TRBD1. CDR1 is GTSNPN, CDR2 SVGIG, per germline (reference sequence). This CDR3 comprises 16 residues. J lost 2 bases, V lost 3 bases, and 8 bases had no gene match. This CDR3 reads CAWSGWTGDTYNEQFF. DNA for the CDR3: TGTGCCTGGAGCGGCTGGACAGGGGATACCTACAATGAGCAGTTCTTC. The full variable domain, its missing parts supplied by reference TRBV30 and TRBJ2-1, is SQTIHQWPATLVQPVGSPLSLECTVEGTSNPNLYWYRQAAGRGLQLLFYSVGIGQISSEVPQNLSASRPQDRQFILSSKKLLLSDSGFYLCAWSGWTGDTYNEQFFGPGTRLTVL.

This clonotype was seen ten or more times. The rearrangement uses TRBV11-2 and TRBJ2-7; TRBD1 matches at 8 bases. The germline V gene encodes CDR1 SGHAT and CDR2 FQNNGV. The CDR3 is 15 amino acids. V was pared by 4 bases and J by 6 bases, with 11 bases of the junction left unmatched. CDR3 in DNA: TGTGCCAGCAGCTATACCACCACCCAGGGGGCCGAGCAGTACTTC. Translation: CASSYTTTQGAEQYF.

The chain couples TRBV19 to TRBJ2-2, with D hard to call. Trimming removed 2 bases at V and 6 bases at J, with 1 base between. The V gene's germline CDR1 is LNHDA and CDR2 SQIVND (reference sequence). The CDR3 extends over 11 amino acids. CDR3 coding DNA: TGTGCCAGTAGTATATCCGGGGAGCTGTTTTTT. Protein product: CASSISGELFF.

This clonotype was counted only a few times. The gene calls are TRBV6-5 and TRBJ1-5; D remains unclear. The CDR3 length is 19 residues. The V and J ends lost 0 bases and 2 bases respectively, with 20 bases between them. The germline V gene has CDR1 MNHEY and CDR2 SVGAGI. The CDR3 sequence is CASSYSDYGHGYGNQPQHF. The CDR3, as DNA: TGTGCCAGCAGTTACTCGGACTACGGGCACGGGTATGGCAATCAGCCCCAGCATTTT.

About this clonotype: A much larger clone is a single base away; this may be a read error. The chain employs TRBV19 and TRBJ2-1, with 10 bases fitting TRBD1. Germline trimming cut 6 bases from V and 2 bases from J; bases unmatched to any gene: 13. CDR1 LNHDA and CDR2 SQIVND come from the germline V gene (reference sequence). This CDR3 spans 18 amino acids. The CDR3 sequence: CASSPGTGARSPYNEQFF. The CDR3 DNA follows: TGTGCCAGTAGCCCCGGGACAGGGGCGCGAAGCCCCTACAATGAGCAGTTCTTC.

J is TRBJ2-4 and V is TRBV28; D possibly uses TRBD1 or TRBD2 (5 bases each). This CDR3 has 15 residues. V lost 5 bases and J 0 bases, leaving 11 bases between the germline ends. Germline V gene data show CDR1 as MDHEN and CDR2 as SYDVKM. The CDR3 DNA reads as TGTGCCAGCAGTATGGTCGGGACAGCCAAAAACATTCAGTACTTC. This encodes CASSMVGTAKNIQYF.

This clonotype came up many times. The J gene is TRBJ1-2, the V gene TRBV6-1, with D possibly being TRBD1 (6 bases). This CDR3 contains 17 residues. Between the trimmed V and J ends, which lost 4 bases and 5 bases, there was a span of 23 bases. Germline V gives CDR1 MNHNS, CDR2 SASEGT. CDR3 bases: TGTGCCAGCAGTGGAGGGTTTTTCCCGGACAGACCGTATGGCTACACCTTC. Its protein is CASSGGFFPDRPYGYTF.

This chain links TRBV7-2 with TRBJ2-7; 9 nucleotides align to TRBD2. V trimming: 5 bases; J trimming: 7 bases; junction bases outside the gene matches: 24. The CDR3 has 19 amino acids. Germline values: CDR1 SGHTA, CDR2 FQGNSA. DNA for the CDR3: TGTGCCAGCAGCCAACTTTCTCTTTGGACTAGCGAAGGTAGGGGGGAGCAGTACTTC. It yields the protein CASSQLSLWTSEGRGEQYF.

A word on this clonotype: This may stem from a read error, because a much larger clone lies one nucleotide away. The rearrangement links TRBV20-1 to TRBJ2-3, with D possibly being TRBD2 (6 bases). This CDR3 region has 14 residues. Germline V gene sequence: CDR1 DFQATT, CDR2 SNEGSKA (reference sequence). The CDR3 DNA reads TGCGGTGCTGAAAACAGCGGGAGCACAGATACGCAGTATTTT. This gives the protein CGAENSGSTDTQYF.

This clonotype has only a few counts. The gene calls are TRBV28 and TRBJ2-7, with D tentatively TRBD1 (5 bases). V lost 4 bases to trimming and J lost 1 base, with 17 bases between them. Germline CDR1 reads MDHEN; CDR2 reads SYDVKM. This CDR3 is built from 16 residues. CDR3: CASSSRQGKKSYEQYF. The CDR3, as DNA: TGTGCCAGCAGTTCAAGGCAGGGTAAAAAGTCCTACGAGCAGTACTTC.

This clonotype was picked up many times. This chain joins TRBV12-3 or TRBV12-4 and TRBJ1-2, with D unresolved. V dropped 2 bases and J dropped 1 base, with 5 bases sitting between them. The CDR3 is 13 residues long. CDR3 protein: CASSLRVNYGYTF. The CDR3 DNA reads TGTGCCAGCAGTTTAAGGGTTAACTATGGCTACACCTTC.

The chain carries TRBV7-9 and TRBJ2-4; 11 nucleotides align to TRBD1. V gave up 5 bases and J gave up 3 bases; unmatched junction bases: 6. This CDR3 region has 16 residues. Germline V lookup: CDR1 SEHNR, CDR2 FQNEAQ (reference sequence). The DNA of the CDR3 is TGTGCCAGCAGCCCCGGGACAGGGGGTAACAAAAACATTCAGTACTTC. Protein: CASSPGTGGNKNIQYF.

The chain has TRBV10-3 and TRBJ1-1, with D perhaps TRBD1 (5 bases). The CDR3 contains 12 residues. The V gene's germline CDR1 is ENHRY and CDR2 SYGVKD. Trimming cost V 8 bases and J 4 bases, with 11 bases left between them. CDR3 nucleotide sequence: TGTGCCATCGGGAGGGGTCCCACTGAAGCTTTCTTT. Residues: CAIGRGPTEAFF.